This TCR beta chain comes out of a study of T cell repertoires in cytomegalovirus infection. Overall study context: A matching HLA type, together with CMV infection, was signaled by public TCR beta signatures.

Germline V gene sequence: CDR1 MDHEN, CDR2 SYDVKM. J gave up 1 base and V 5 bases, and 10 bases lay outside the gene matches. This CDR3 is built from 16 residues. MiXCR was run by TCRdb on the reads, yielding one entry per CDR3 protein. The sample has around 490,000 distinct CDR3 sequences; about 30% are singletons. General study results and limits: HLA-C-restricted CMV-specific TCR beta clonotypes prevailed in the ex vivo response. Frequencies of public TCR beta families were cumulated, and this identified carriers of CMV plus the relevant HLA.

A note on this clonotype: What it recognizes is unknown.

V and J are TRBV28 and TRBJ2-7; 8 nucleotides match TRBD2. The sequence derives from a human donor in good health (CMV status not recorded). Some clones in this sample may be carry-over from other donors' samples. Sequencing was carried out using PBMCs. The DNA for the CDR3 is TGTGCCAGCAGTCCGGGGGGGGCAGGTGAATCCTACGAGCAGTACTTC. Protein sequence: CASSPGGAGESYEQYF.